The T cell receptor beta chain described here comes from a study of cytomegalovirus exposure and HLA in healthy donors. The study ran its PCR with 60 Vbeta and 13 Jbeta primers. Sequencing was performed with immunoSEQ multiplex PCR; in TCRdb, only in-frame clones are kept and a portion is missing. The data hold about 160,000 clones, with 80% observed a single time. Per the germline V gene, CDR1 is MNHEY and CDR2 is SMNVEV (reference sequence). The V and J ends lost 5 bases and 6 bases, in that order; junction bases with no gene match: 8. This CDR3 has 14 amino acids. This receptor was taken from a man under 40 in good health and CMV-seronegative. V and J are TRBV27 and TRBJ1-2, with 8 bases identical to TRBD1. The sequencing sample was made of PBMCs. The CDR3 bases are TGTGCCAGCAGTCCCCGGACAGGGTATAATGGCTACACCTTC. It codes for CASSPRTGYNGYTF.